This passage covers 20 T cell receptor beta chains from one sample sequenced in a study of T-cell memory formation after mild COVID-19. TCRdb processed the 5' RACE reads anew with MiXCR; each CDR3 protein has one entry. Altogether around 210,000 distinct CDR3 sequences are present, around 8.8% being singletons, with the ten largest covering around 3.3%. The sample taken for sequencing was PBMCs or a T cell subset sorted from them (not recorded which). These receptors all come from a young man who had mild COVID-19 (a few samples of this study predate the infection). Cell type and time point are not known.

V gene TRBV20-1 combines with J gene TRBJ1-1; D remains ambiguous. Germline V gene data show CDR1 as DFQATT and CDR2 as SNEGSKA (reference sequence). This CDR3 comprises 13 residues. Trimming took off 0 bases at V and 5 bases at J, with 10 bases between the two ends. CDR3 amino acids: CSARDLGRTEAFF. The CDR3 DNA reads as TGCAGTGCTAGAGATCTTGGACGGACTGAAGCTTTCTTT.

V and J are TRBV2 and TRBJ1-4; possibly TRBD1 for D (6 bases). In germline, CDR1 is SNHLY, CDR2 FYNNEI. V dropped 8 bases and J dropped 5 bases, with 12 bases sitting between them. The CDR3 runs to 13 residues. The CDR3 region is CASGGGQNEKLFF. In nucleotides, the CDR3 is TGTGCCAGCGGGGGGGGACAAAATGAAAAACTGTTTTTT.

This clonotype was seen ten or more times. The CDR3 protein is CASRQGITEAFF. As DNA, the CDR3 is TGTGCCAGCAGACAGGGTATCACTGAAGCTTTCTTT. The V call is TRBV12-3 or TRBV12-4, the J call TRBJ1-1; D is perhaps TRBD1 (6 bases). Trimming removed 6 bases at V and 4 bases at J, with 9 bases between. This CDR3 contains 12 residues.

This clonotype has a count of ten or more. The chain has TRBV7-2 and TRBJ1-4; 7 bases are shared with TRBD1. After removal of 7 bases from V and 5 bases from J, the junction contained 7 bases not matched to a gene. This CDR3 has 14 amino acids. Germline CDR1 reads SGHTA; CDR2 reads FQGNSA. The chain's CDR3 is CASTRGQLNEKLFF. The DNA for the CDR3 is TGTGCCAGCACCAGGGGACAGTTAAATGAAAAACTGTTTTTT. Looking up the rest from reference TRBV7-2 and TRBJ1-4 gives the full variable domain: GAGVSQSPSNKVTEKGKDVELRCDPISGHTALYWYRQSLGQGLEFLIYFQGNSAPDKSGLPSDRFSAERTGGSVSTLTIQRTQQEDSAVYLCASTRGQLNEKLFFGSGTQLSVL.

The chain employs TRBV12-3 or TRBV12-4 and TRBJ1-1, with 7 bases matching TRBD1. Trimming cost V 7 bases and J 5 bases; bases outside gene matches: 4. The length of the CDR3 is 12 residues. In DNA form, the CDR3 reads TGTGCCAGCACCGGGGGACAGACTGAAGCTTTCTTT. It specifies CASTGGQTEAFF.

Points on this clonotype: This could be a read error, since a much larger clone is one nucleotide away. The chain links TRBV10-2 to TRBJ2-5; D uncertain. The CDR3 contains 15 residues. V dropped 3 bases and J dropped 1 base, with 12 bases sitting between them. Germline V lookup: CDR1 WSHSY, CDR2 SAAADI. The CDR3 loop reads CASSDLQWTQETQYF. The CDR3 region has the DNA TGCGCCAGCAGTGATTTACAGTGGACCCAAGAGACCCAGTACTTC.

In this sample, this clonotype turned up many times. The rearrangement links TRBV12-3 or TRBV12-4 to TRBJ2-7, with 7 bases identical to TRBD1. The CDR3 spans 14 residues. J gave up 3 bases and V 6 bases, and 8 bases lay outside the gene matches. The CDR3 spells CASSSQGTLYEQYF. DNA for the CDR3: TGTGCCAGCAGCTCACAGGGGACCCTCTACGAGCAGTACTTC.

This chain links TRBV4-3 with TRBJ2-1, with D tentatively TRBD2 (5 bases). CDR3 length: 15 amino acids. The germline V and J ends were trimmed by 1 base and 4 bases, with 11 bases remaining between them. Germline CDR1 and CDR2: LGHNA and YSLEER. The CDR3 here is CASSQGIRGYNEQFF. CDR3 DNA: TGCGCCAGCAGCCAAGGCATCCGCGGGTACAATGAGCAGTTCTTC.

This clonotype appeared a few times. J is TRBJ1-2 and V is TRBV5-1; 8 nucleotides line up with TRBD1. Germline V CDR1 and CDR2: SGHRS, YFSETQ. After removal of 4 bases from V and 8 bases from J, the junction contained 10 bases not matched to a gene. The CDR3 spans 14 residues. CDR3 DNA: TGCGCCAGCAGCCCCGGGACAGGAGGATGGGGCTACACCTTC. Translating gives CASSPGTGGWGYTF.

This clonotype was detected a few times. The CDR3 protein is CASYRSLNTEAFF. The CDR3 coding sequence is TGTGCCAGCTATAGAAGTTTGAACACTGAAGCTTTCTTT. This sequence joins TRBV6-2 or TRBV6-3 and TRBJ1-1; no definite D call. The V end lost 8 bases, the J end lost 0 bases, and 10 bases lay between the germline ends. Germline CDR1 and CDR2: MNHEY and SVGEGT. The CDR3 is made up of 13 amino acids.

This chain uses TRBV7-2 with TRBJ1-5; 7 nucleotides line up with TRBD1. Germline V CDR1 and CDR2: SGHTA, FQGNSA. CDR3 size: 15 residues. V shed 3 bases, J shed 9 bases, and the junction held 11 bases outside the gene matches. CDR3 sequence (DNA): TGTGCCAGCAGCTTTGGGACAGCCGCCCTAGGGCCCCAGCATTTT. Translation gives CASSFGTAALGPQHF.

This clonotype was detected a few times. This may come from a read error, since a much larger clone is one base off. The chain uses TRBV4-3 and TRBJ2-7; TRBD1 is a possible D gene (6 bases). The ends were cut back, 0 bases at V and 5 bases at J, with 14 bases in the middle. The germline gives CDR1 LGHNA, CDR2 YSLEER. The CDR3 is 15 amino acids. CDR3 DNA sequence: TGCGCCAGCAGCCAAGATAGGCAGGGGCTCGACGAGCAGTACTTC. Translation gives CASSQDRQGLDEQYF.

This clonotype was picked up a small number of times. The V call is TRBV15, the J call TRBJ1-5; D is uncertain. Trimming pared 7 bases from V and 6 bases from J, leaving 13 bases between. Looked up from germline, CDR1 is LNHNV and CDR2 is YYDKDF (reference sequence). CDR3 length equals 13 residues. The CDR3 DNA reads as TGTGCCACCAACACGGGTACTAGTCAGCCCCAGCATTTT. Its translation is CATNTGTSQPQHF.

This clonotype occurred a few times. The rearrangement joins TRBV5-1 to TRBJ2-6; the D is unclear. The CDR3 loop spans 17 amino acids. Germline CDR1 reads SGHRS; CDR2 reads YFSETQ. V lost 4 bases to trimming and J lost 0 bases, with 14 bases between them. CDR3 region: CASSRARLDSGANVLTF. CDR3 coding DNA: TGCGCCAGCAGCCGCGCACGGCTTGACTCTGGGGCCAACGTCCTGACTTTC.

The chain couples TRBV12-3 or TRBV12-4 to TRBJ1-1; D might be TRBD1 (6 bases). V dropped 7 bases and J dropped 10 bases, with 16 bases sitting between them. The CDR3 length is 12 residues. The CDR3 region is CASIPIRGGAFF. DNA of the CDR3: TGTGCCAGCATCCCTATCAGGGGAGGAGCTTTCTTT.

This clonotype appeared many times. The chain carries TRBV4-2 and TRBJ2-5, with D tentatively TRBD2 (7 bases). The CDR3 consists of 17 residues. V was pared by 3 bases and J by 2 bases, with 19 bases between. The germline V gene encodes CDR1 LGHNA and CDR2 YNFKEQ. The CDR3 DNA follows: TGTGCCAGCAGCCAGATCTTGGGGGGGCCAGGGCAAGAGACCCAGTACTTC. Its protein product is CASSQILGGPGQETQYF.

The V call is TRBV7-9, the J call TRBJ2-7; D gene ambiguous. The CDR3 contains 14 residues. Germline assignment: CDR1 SEHNR and CDR2 FQNEAQ (reference sequence). Trimming shortened V by 6 bases and J by 5 bases, and 17 bases separated the two germline ends. CDR3 protein: CASSIDLRTNEQYF. The CDR3 region has the DNA TGTGCCAGCAGTATCGACCTAAGGACCAACGAGCAGTACTTC. The variable domain in full, completed from reference TRBV7-9 and TRBJ2-7, reads DTGVSQNPRHKITKRGQNVTFRCDPISEHNRLYWYRQTLGQGPEFLTYFQNEAQLEKSRLLSDRFSAERPKGSFSTLEIQRTEQGDSAMYLCASSIDLRTNEQYFGPGTRLTVT.

This clonotype was detected a few times. The chain is built from TRBV24-1 and TRBJ1-4, with a weak D call TRBD1 (5 bases). The ends were cut back, 3 bases at V and 8 bases at J, with 15 bases in the middle. This CDR3 has 15 residues. Germline values: CDR1 KGHDR, CDR2 SFDVKD. This CDR3 reads CATSDPGTGGEKLFF. For the CDR3, the DNA is TGTGCCACCAGTGATCCTGGGACCGGAGGCGAAAAACTGTTTTTT.

This sequence joins TRBV24-1 and TRBJ2-3; 13 positions agree with TRBD2. The V and J ends lost 9 bases and 5 bases, in that order; junction bases with no gene match: 7. The germline CDR1 and CDR2 sequences are KGHDR and SFDVKD. The CDR3 sequence is 15 residues long. The CDR3 sequence: CATALTSGGVDTQYF. In DNA, the CDR3 is TGTGCCACCGCCCTTACTAGCGGGGGGGTAGATACGCAGTATTTT.

This clonotype showed up just a few times. The rearrangement uses TRBV9 and TRBJ2-7; D call uncertain. CDR1 is SGDLS and CDR2 is YYNGEE in the germline V gene. Trimming stripped 2 bases from V and 6 bases from J, with 12 bases between. The CDR3 consists of 13 residues. The CDR3 nucleotides are TGTGCCAGCAGCGTCGTCGCCGCCGGCGAGCAGTACTTC. Translated, it gives CASSVVAAGEQYF.